A single sample gave rise to the 23 T cell receptor beta chains below, sequenced in a study of blood T cell repertoires in COVID-19. Repertoires were generated with immunoSEQ multiplex PCR, while TCRdb's copy carries only in-frame clones and drops some. The top ten clones hold about 4.2% of a sample with under 350,000 clones, roughly 85% of them seen once. The specimen was PBMCs or T cells enriched from blood (not recorded which). The receptor set was obtained from a woman aged 40 to 49 with acute COVID-19.

This clone turned up a few times. The chain recombines TRBV4-2 with TRBJ1-2, with D uncertain. CDR1 and CDR2 (germline): LGHNA, YNFKEQ. V lost 0 bases to trimming and J lost 4 bases, with 6 bases between them. The CDR3 runs 13 residues. The CDR3 bases are TGTGCCAGCAGCCAAGATGGCAGCTATGGCTACACCTTC. Its translation is CASSQDGSYGYTF.

A note on this clone: Other nucleotide sequences in the sample specify the same CDR3. The rearrangement links TRBV29-1 to TRBJ2-7, with 8 bases that match TRBD1. Looked up from germline, CDR1 is SQVTM and CDR2 is ANQGSEA. V was clipped by 5 bases and J by 2 bases; unmatched bases: 2. The CDR3 covers 12 residues. CDR3 in DNA: TGCAGCGTTCGGACAGGGACCTACGAGCAGTACTTC. It specifies CSVRTGTYEQYF.

This clone was seen a single time. The chain's CDR3 is CASSLGLGDFSEAFF. The CDR3 region has the DNA TGTGCCAGCAGCTTAGGGCTCGGGGATTTTAGTGAAGCTTTCTTT. The chain uses TRBV13 and TRBJ1-1; D not certain. The CDR3 is 15 amino acids. The V gene lost 0 bases and the J gene lost 7 bases, with 15 bases spanning the gap. Germline values: CDR1 PRHDT, CDR2 FYEKMQ (reference sequence).

The V call is TRBV3-1 (or the pseudogene TRBV3-2), the J call TRBJ2-5; 9 bases map to TRBD2. The CDR3 loop spans 16 amino acids. The J segment lost 5 bases and the V segment lost 4 bases, leaving 11 bases of the junction unmatched. CDR1 and CDR2 from the germline V gene are LGHDT and YNNKEL (reference sequence). The chain's CDR3 is CASSPASGGSWETQYF. The CDR3 nucleotides are TGTGCCAGCAGCCCCGCCAGCGGGGGGAGTTGGGAGACCCAGTACTTC.

Worth noting for this clone: Germline and junction disagree at one end, which may indicate a read error. The chain carries TRBV6-2 or TRBV6-3 and TRBJ2-7, with TRBD2 matching 9 bases. Germline assignment: CDR1 MNHEY and CDR2 SVGEGT. The CDR3 is 14 amino acids. The CDR3 is CASSYVAGAYEQYF. DNA of the CDR3: TGTGCCAGCAGTTACGTAGCGGGGGCCTACGAGCAGTACTTT.

This chain connects TRBV11-2 to TRBJ2-2; the D gene is possibly TRBD1 (6 bases). This CDR3 region has 18 residues. The germline V and J ends were trimmed by 0 bases and 1 base, with 15 bases remaining between them. Germline CDR1 is SGHAT and CDR2 is FQNNGV. The CDR3 loop is CASSLDLGRTVNTGELFF. CDR3 bases: TGTGCCAGCAGCTTAGATCTCGGGCGGACAGTGAACACCGGGGAGCTGTTTTTT.

The rearrangement uses TRBV3-1 (or the pseudogene TRBV3-2) and TRBJ1-3, with D possibly matching TRBD1 (6 bases). Per germline, CDR1 LGHDT and CDR2 YNNKEL (reference sequence). V was cut by 8 bases and J by 1 base, with 15 bases left in between. The CDR3 sequence is 15 residues long. The CDR3 DNA follows: TGTGCCAGCCAGGGACACCCAAAATCTGGAAACACCATATATTTT. Its protein is CASQGHPKSGNTIYF.

This clone was picked up one time. V gene TRBV19 combines with J gene TRBJ1-2; 9 bases are shared with TRBD1. This CDR3 is 13 amino acids long. After removal of 2 bases from V and 8 bases from J, the junction contained 3 bases not matched to a gene. Germline loops: CDR1 LNHDA, CDR2 SQIVND (reference sequence). CDR3 coding DNA: TGTGCCAGTAGTATAACCGACAGGGGGGGCTACACCTTC. Amino acids: CASSITDRGGYTF.

For the CDR3, the DNA is TGTGCCAGCAGTGAGAGGACATATGATAGCTCACCCCTCCACTTT. The encoded protein is CASSERTYDSSPLHF. The chain recombines TRBV2 with TRBJ1-6; perhaps TRBD1 as D (5 bases). This CDR3 has 15 amino acids. V was cut by 3 bases and J by 10 bases, with 16 bases left in between. Germline CDR1 is SNHLY and CDR2 is FYNNEI.

The gene calls are TRBV7-2 and TRBJ2-3, with 11 bases that match TRBD2. V was clipped by 3 bases and J by 2 bases; unmatched bases: 4. CDR1 is SGHTA, CDR2 FQGNSA, per germline. The CDR3 has 16 amino acids. CDR3 DNA sequence: TGTGCCAGCAGCTTGGTTAGCGGGGGGGCCACAGATACGCAGTATTTT. Protein: CASSLVSGGATDTQYF. Variable domain in full (rest from reference TRBV7-2 and TRBJ2-3): GAGVSQSPSNKVTEKGKDVELRCDPISGHTALYWYRQSLGQGLEFLIYFQGNSAPDKSGLPSDRFSAERTGGSVSTLTIQRTQQEDSAVYLCASSLVSGGATDTQYFGPGTRLTVL.

The J gene is TRBJ1-2, the V gene TRBV5-1, with D tentatively TRBD1 (5 bases). Trimming pared 0 bases from V and 7 bases from J, leaving 13 bases between. The germline CDR1 and CDR2 sequences are SGHRS and YFSETQ. This CDR3 spans 14 amino acids. As DNA, the CDR3 is TGCGCCAGCAGCTTGGAAGGGGAATGGCGTGGCTACACCTTC. Its translation: CASSLEGEWRGYTF.

This chain connects TRBV5-1 to TRBJ2-1; 12 nucleotides line up with TRBD2. Germline V gives CDR1 SGHRS, CDR2 YFSETQ. The CDR3 spans 17 residues. V gave up 0 bases and J gave up 6 bases; unmatched junction bases: 7. This CDR3 is CASSLELAGGHGNEQFF. As DNA, the CDR3 is TGCGCCAGCAGCTTGGAGCTAGCGGGAGGGCACGGCAATGAGCAGTTCTTC. The full variable domain, in which reference TRBV5-1 and TRBJ2-1 provide the parts outside the CDR3, is KAGVTQTPRYLIKTRGQQVTLSCSPISGHRSVSWYQQTPGQGLQFLFEYFSETQRNKGNFPGRFSGRQFSNSRSEMNVSTLELGDSALYLCASSLELAGGHGNEQFFGPGTRLTVL.

The rearrangement joins TRBV29-1 to TRBJ2-2; maybe TRBD2 (6 bases). This CDR3 region has 17 residues. Germline-derived CDR1 and CDR2 are SQVTM and ANQGSEA. Trimming pared 0 bases from V and 4 bases from J, leaving 18 bases between. DNA for the CDR3: TGCAGCGTTGAAGACGGCTCGAGGGAGGTTGGCACCGGGGAGCTGTTTTTT. It is translated as CSVEDGSREVGTGELFF.

This rearrangement joins TRBV7-2 to TRBJ2-1, with TRBD2 identical over 10 bases. The CDR3 extends over 16 amino acids. The trim removed 0 bases at V and 8 bases at J, leaving 7 bases unmatched. Per the germline V gene, CDR1 is SGHTA and CDR2 is FQGNSA. The CDR3 is CASSLASSGGRYEQFF. The CDR3 bases are TGTGCCAGCAGCTTAGCTTCTAGCGGGGGTCGGTATGAGCAGTTCTTC. The complete variable domain, with remaining parts taken from reference TRBV7-2 and TRBJ2-1, reads GAGVSQSPSNKVTEKGKDVELRCDPISGHTALYWYRQSLGQGLEFLIYFQGNSAPDKSGLPSDRFSAERTGGSVSTLTIQRTQQEDSAVYLCASSLASSGGRYEQFFGPGTRLTVL.

The chain recombines TRBV29-1 with TRBJ1-3; TRBD1 aligns across 7 bases. Germline loops: CDR1 SQVTM, CDR2 ANQGSEA. The CDR3 contains 14 residues. V dropped 5 bases and J dropped 2; count of bases not matched to a gene: 6. The CDR3 region has the DNA TGCAGCGTTATTGACGACAGGGCTGGAAACACCATATATTTT. This gives the protein CSVIDDRAGNTIYF. Full variable domain (missing parts from reference TRBV29-1 and TRBJ1-3): SAVISQKPSRDICQRGTSLTIQCQVDSQVTMMFWYRQQPGQSLTLIATANQGSEATYESGFVIDKFPISRPNLTFSTLTVSNMSPEDSSIYLCSVIDDRAGNTIYFGEGSWLTVV.

This clone was seen once. The genes are TRBV9 and TRBJ1-3; D remains ambiguous. Trimming shortened V by 0 bases and J by 2 bases, and 9 bases separated the two germline ends. CDR1 SGDLS and CDR2 YYNGEE come from the germline V gene. The CDR3 extends over 15 amino acids. The CDR3 loop is CASSVGRDPGNTIYF. Here the CDR3 DNA reads TGTGCCAGCAGCGTAGGAAGAGATCCTGGAAACACCATATATTTT.

The chain links TRBV6-2 or TRBV6-3 to TRBJ2-5; 9 bases are shared with TRBD1. The germline V gene encodes CDR1 MNHEY and CDR2 SVGEGT. With 4 bases clipped from V and 5 bases from J, the junction kept 8 bases outside the gene matches. The CDR3 covers 15 residues. The CDR3 is CASSWGDRDWETQYF. The CDR3 region has the DNA TGTGCCAGCAGTTGGGGGGACAGGGATTGGGAGACCCAGTACTTC.

This chain uses TRBV5-1 with TRBJ2-4; 9 bases are shared with TRBD1. The V and J ends lost 3 bases and 3 bases, in that order; junction bases with no gene match: 7. The CDR3 sequence is 16 residues long. Germline CDR1 is SGHRS and CDR2 is YFSETQ. The CDR3 reads CASSWGQGAGKNIQYF. CDR3 DNA sequence: TGCGCCAGCAGCTGGGGACAGGGTGCGGGCAAAAACATTCAGTACTTC.

CDR3 nucleotide sequence: TGTGCCAGCCGGCGGGGGGCTGAAGCTTTCTTT. It encodes CASRRGAEAFF. The V and J genes are TRBV3-1 (or the pseudogene TRBV3-2) and TRBJ1-1; perhaps TRBD1 as D (5 bases). This CDR3 contains 11 residues. The ends were cut back, 8 bases at V and 6 bases at J, with 10 bases in the middle. Germline CDR1 reads LGHDT; CDR2 reads YNNKEL (reference sequence).

The chain joins TRBV28 to TRBJ1-4; the match to TRBD1 covers 7 bases. Germline V gene data show CDR1 as MDHEN and CDR2 as SYDVKM. The ends lost 7 bases at V and 0 bases at J; junction bases unmatched: 8. The CDR3 is made up of 16 amino acids. CDR3 in amino acids: CASNPTGKPTNEKLFF. The CDR3 nucleotides are TGTGCCAGCAATCCGACAGGGAAACCAACTAATGAAAAACTGTTTTTT.

The sample holds many counts of this clone. The chain has TRBV5-4 and TRBJ2-2, with a weak D call TRBD1 (5 bases). V lost 5 bases and J 0 bases, leaving 8 bases between the germline ends. Germline V CDR1 and CDR2: SGHNT, YYREEE (reference sequence). The CDR3 runs 14 residues. The CDR3 spells CASSGATNTGELFF. The CDR3 coding sequence is TGTGCCAGCAGTGGGGCTACGAACACCGGGGAGCTGTTTTTT.

The chain uses TRBV5-6 and TRBJ1-1; tentative D call: TRBD1 (6 bases). Trimming removed 4 bases at V and 1 base at J, with 11 bases between. Germline CDR1 is SGHDT and CDR2 is YYEEEE. The CDR3 runs to 14 residues. In DNA form, the CDR3 reads TGTGCCAGCAGCCCGGACAGCGAGAACACTGAAGCTTTCTTT. Translation: CASSPDSENTEAFF.

The V and J genes are TRBV6-5 and TRBJ2-1, with 11 bases fitting TRBD2. V shed 3 bases and J 9 bases; nucleotides not matched to a gene: 10. Germline V gene sequence: CDR1 MNHEY, CDR2 SVGAGI. The CDR3 consists of 16 residues. CDR3 protein: CASSYQLAGGLPEQFF. CDR3 in DNA: TGTGCCAGCAGTTATCAATTAGCGGGAGGGCTGCCTGAGCAGTTCTTC.